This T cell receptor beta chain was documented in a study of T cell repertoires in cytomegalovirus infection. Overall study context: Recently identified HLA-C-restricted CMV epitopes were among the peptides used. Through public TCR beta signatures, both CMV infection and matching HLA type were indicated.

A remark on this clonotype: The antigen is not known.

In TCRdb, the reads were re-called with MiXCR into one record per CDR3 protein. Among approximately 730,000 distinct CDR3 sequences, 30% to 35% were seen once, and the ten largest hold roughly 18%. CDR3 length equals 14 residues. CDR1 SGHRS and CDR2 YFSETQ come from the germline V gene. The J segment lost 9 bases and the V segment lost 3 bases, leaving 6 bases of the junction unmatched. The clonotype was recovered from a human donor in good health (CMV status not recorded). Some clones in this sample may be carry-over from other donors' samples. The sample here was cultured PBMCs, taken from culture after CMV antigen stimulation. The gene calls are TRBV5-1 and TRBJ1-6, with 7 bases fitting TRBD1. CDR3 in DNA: TGCGCCAGCAGCTCCGACAGGGTACCTTCACCCCTCCACTTT. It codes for CASSSDRVPSPLHF. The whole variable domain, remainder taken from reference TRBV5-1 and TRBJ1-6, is KAGVTQTPRYLIKTRGQQVTLSCSPISGHRSVSWYQQTPGQGLQFLFEYFSETQRNKGNFPGRFSGRQFSNSRSEMNVSTLELGDSALYLCASSSDRVPSPLHFGNGTRLTVT.